The 5 T cell receptor beta chains reported below all come from one sample, sequenced in a study of monozygotic twins with inflammatory bowel disease. Each CDR3 protein gets one entry in TCRdb, which reprocessed the 5' RACE reads and gives no DNA. The table for this sample gives some 170,000 distinct CDR3 sequences. Sequenced sample: blood. These receptors were collected from a human donor with ulcerative colitis or Crohn's disease, or a healthy co-twin of an affected twin (not recorded which).

The gene calls are TRBV5-4 and TRBJ2-3; TCRdb names TRBD1, which stays unverified in the absence of DNA. The CDR3 has 15 residues. The germline V gene has CDR1 SGHNT and CDR2 YYREEE (reference sequence). CDR3 protein: CASSLALGVTDTQYF.

The rearrangement links TRBV6-1 to TRBJ1-2; the TCRdb D gene call, TRBD1, has no DNA to confirm it. The length of the CDR3 is 15 residues. The germline CDR1 and CDR2 sequences are MNHNS and SASEGT. This chain's CDR3 is CASSESGRGDYGYTF.

CDR3 protein: CASSYPKRPGRNTEAFF. This chain connects TRBV6-5 to TRBJ1-1. Germline CDR1 and CDR2: MNHEY and SVGAGI. This CDR3 has 17 residues.

The chain is built from TRBV2 and TRBJ1-1; checking the TCRdb D call of TRBD1 is not possible without DNA. The germline gives CDR1 SNHLY, CDR2 FYNNEI. The length of the CDR3 is 16 residues. The CDR3 is CASSDIQGKQDTEAFF.

The chain joins TRBV6-2 or TRBV6-3 to TRBJ2-7; TCRdb's assignment of TRBD2 cannot be checked, as there is no DNA. Germline loops: CDR1 MNHEY, CDR2 SVGEGT. The CDR3 spans 15 residues. CDR3 loop: CASSGGRLADYEQYF.